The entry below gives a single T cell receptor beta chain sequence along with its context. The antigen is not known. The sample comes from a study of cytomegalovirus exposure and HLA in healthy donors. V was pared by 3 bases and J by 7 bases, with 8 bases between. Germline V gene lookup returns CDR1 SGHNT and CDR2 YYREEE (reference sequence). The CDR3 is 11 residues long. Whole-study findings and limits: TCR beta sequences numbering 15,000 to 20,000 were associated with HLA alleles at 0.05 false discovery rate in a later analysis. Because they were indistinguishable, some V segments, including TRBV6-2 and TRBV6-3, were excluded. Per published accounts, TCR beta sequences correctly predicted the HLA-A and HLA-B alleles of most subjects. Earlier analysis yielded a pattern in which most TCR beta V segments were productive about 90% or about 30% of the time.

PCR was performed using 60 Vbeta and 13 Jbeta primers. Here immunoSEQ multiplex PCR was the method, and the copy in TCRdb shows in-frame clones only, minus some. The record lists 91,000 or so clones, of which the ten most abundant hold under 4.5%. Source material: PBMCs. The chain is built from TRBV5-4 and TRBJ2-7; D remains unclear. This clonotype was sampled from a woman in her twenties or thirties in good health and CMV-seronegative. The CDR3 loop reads CASSYLQEQYF. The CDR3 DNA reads TGTGCCAGCAGCTATCTTCAGGAGCAGTACTTC.